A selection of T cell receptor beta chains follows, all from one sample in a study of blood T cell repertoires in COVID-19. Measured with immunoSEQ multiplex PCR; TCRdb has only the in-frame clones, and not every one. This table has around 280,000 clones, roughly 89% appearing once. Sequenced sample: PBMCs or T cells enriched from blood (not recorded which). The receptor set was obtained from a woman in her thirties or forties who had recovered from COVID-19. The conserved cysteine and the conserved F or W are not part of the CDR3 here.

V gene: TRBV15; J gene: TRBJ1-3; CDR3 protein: ATGVSRSGNTIY
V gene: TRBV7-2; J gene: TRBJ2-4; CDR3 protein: ASSSRTGQNIQY
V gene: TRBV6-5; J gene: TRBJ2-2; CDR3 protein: ASRETGEGTGELF
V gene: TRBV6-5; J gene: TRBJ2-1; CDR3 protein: ASSYVHPPGNNEQF
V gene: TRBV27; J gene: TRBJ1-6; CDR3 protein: ASSLVQGLSPLH
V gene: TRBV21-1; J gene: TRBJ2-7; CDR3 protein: ASRINSEQY
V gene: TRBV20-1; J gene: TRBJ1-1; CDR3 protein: SASSTAKNTEAF
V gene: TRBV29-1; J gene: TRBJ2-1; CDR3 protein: SFRTGNNEQF
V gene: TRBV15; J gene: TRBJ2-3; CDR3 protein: ATSRGTGTDTQY
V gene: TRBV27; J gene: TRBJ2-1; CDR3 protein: ASSLGDYTSRNEQF
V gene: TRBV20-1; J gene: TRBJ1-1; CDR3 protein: SARFGPKAF
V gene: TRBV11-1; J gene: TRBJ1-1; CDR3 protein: ASKRMNTEAF
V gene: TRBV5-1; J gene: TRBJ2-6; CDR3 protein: ASSLRDRGDLPGANVLT
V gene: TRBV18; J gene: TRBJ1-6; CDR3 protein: ASSPRQEGSPLH
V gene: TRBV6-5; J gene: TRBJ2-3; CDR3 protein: ASSPGQGTDTQY
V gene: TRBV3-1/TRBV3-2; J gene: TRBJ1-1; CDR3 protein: ASSQEARRAGAF
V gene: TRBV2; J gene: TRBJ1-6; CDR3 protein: ASNKDRFYNSPLH
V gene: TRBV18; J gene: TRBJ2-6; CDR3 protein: ASTPGGANVLT
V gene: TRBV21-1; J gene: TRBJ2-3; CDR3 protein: ASGNRQASGTASTDTQY
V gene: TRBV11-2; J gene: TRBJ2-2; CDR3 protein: ASSLSQASNTGELF
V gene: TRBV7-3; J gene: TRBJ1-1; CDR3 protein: ASSLGTSSEAF
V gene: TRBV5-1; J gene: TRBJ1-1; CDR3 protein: ASSYLGGLDTEAF
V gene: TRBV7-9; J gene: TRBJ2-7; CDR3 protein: ASSLAQGPSNEQY
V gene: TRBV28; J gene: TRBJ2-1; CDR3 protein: ASVGQGGGEQF